This entry concerns a single TCR beta chain. Its target is unknown. This sample is part of a study of Ad26.COV2.S vaccination and SARS-CoV-2 variants. Study-level information: The study gave Ad26.COV2.S intramuscularly, once or twice 56 days apart. The study, taken as a whole, reports: Considerable breadth of spike-specific CD8+ and CD4+ T cell responses has reportedly been documented following vaccination.

Profiling relied on immunoSEQ multiplex PCR, and the TCRdb table lists in-frame clones only, not all of them. The sample shows about 350,000 clones, 88% of them seen only once. The CDR3 sequence is 17 residues long. J gave up 2 bases and V 5 bases, and 13 bases lay outside the gene matches. CDR1 SGDLS and CDR2 YYNGEE come from the germline V gene. The treatment is: roughly 19 received Ad26.COV2.S at low or high dose, single or two shots; several received placebo; per-sample allocation not given. All samples were drawn on day 63, counting from the first vaccine or placebo injection. This vaccine is an Ad26 vector that expresses the Wuhan-strain SARS-CoV-2 spike.

The sequence was obtained from a person aged 18-65 years who received the Ad26.COV2.S COVID-19 vaccine or a placebo. Sequencing used peripheral blood, obtained in a trial of Ad26.COV2.S vaccine versus placebo. The rearrangement joins TRBV9 to TRBJ2-3, with TRBD1 identical over 8 bases. The CDR3 DNA follows: TGTGCCAGCAGTGGAAAACAGACAGGGGCGCTCACAGATACGCAGTATTTT. It codes for CASSGKQTGALTDTQYF.